This T cell receptor (beta chain) derives from a study of prognosis after radiotherapy for stage I lung cancer. In its sample, this clonotype was seen many times. The J segment lost 0 bases and the V segment lost 7 bases, leaving 12 bases of the junction unmatched. The CDR3 loop spans 16 amino acids. From germline, CDR1 is SNHLY and CDR2 FYNNEI. Amplicons of TCR beta CDR3 were generated from genomic DNA by two-round multiplex PCR. Initially, in first-round PCR, primers specific to each TRBV and TRBJ gene were used. TCRdb ran MiXCR on the multiplex PCR reads and lists one entry per CDR3 protein. The sample yields roughly 13,000 distinct CDR3 sequences, 25% to 30% seen once.

The sequence was obtained from a donor aged 50 or older with non-small cell lung cancer. This material consisted of PBMCs, taken before or after stereotactic body radiation therapy (not recorded which). V gene TRBV2 combines with J gene TRBJ2-7, with 7 bases matching TRBD1. CDR3 in amino acids: CASTPRRTGVSYEQYF. The CDR3 bases are TGTGCCAGCACCCCACGAAGGACAGGCGTCTCCTACGAGCAGTACTTC.